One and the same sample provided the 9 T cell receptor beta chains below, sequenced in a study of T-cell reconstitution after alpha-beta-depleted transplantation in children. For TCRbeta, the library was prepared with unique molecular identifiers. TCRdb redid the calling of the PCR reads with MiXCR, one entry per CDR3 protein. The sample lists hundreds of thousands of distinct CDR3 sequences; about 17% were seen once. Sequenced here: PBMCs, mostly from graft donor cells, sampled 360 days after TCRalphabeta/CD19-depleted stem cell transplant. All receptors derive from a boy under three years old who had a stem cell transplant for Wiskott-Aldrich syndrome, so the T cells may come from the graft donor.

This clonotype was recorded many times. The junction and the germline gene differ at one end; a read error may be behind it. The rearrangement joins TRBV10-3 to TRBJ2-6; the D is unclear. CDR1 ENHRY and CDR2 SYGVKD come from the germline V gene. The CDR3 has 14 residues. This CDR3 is CAITEATGANVLTF. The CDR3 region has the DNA TGTGCCATCACTGAGGCAACTGGGGCCAACGTCCTGACTTTC.

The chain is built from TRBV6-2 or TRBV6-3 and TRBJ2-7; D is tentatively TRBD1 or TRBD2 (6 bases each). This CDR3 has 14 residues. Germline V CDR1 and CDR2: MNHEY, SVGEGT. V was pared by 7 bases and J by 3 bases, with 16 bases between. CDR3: CASTPGGQRYEQYF. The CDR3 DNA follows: TGTGCCAGCACCCCCGGGGGACAACGCTACGAGCAGTACTTC.

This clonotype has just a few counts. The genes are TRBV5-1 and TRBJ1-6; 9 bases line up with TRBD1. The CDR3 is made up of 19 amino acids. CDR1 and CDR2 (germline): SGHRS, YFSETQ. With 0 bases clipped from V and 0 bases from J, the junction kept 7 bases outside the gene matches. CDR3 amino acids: CASSLGPGQGSSYNSPLHF. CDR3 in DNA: TGCGCCAGCAGCTTGGGACCTGGACAGGGGAGCTCCTATAATTCACCCCTCCACTTT.

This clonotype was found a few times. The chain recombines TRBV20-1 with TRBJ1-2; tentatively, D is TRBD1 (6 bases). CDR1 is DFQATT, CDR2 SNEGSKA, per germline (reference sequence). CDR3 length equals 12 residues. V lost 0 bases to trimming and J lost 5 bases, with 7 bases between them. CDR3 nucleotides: TGCAGTGCTAGAGAGGGGGCGTATGGCTACACCTTC. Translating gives CSAREGAYGYTF.

CDR3 coding DNA: TGTGCCATCGGCGGACGGGACTTTTCCACAGATACGCAGTATTTT. Translating it yields CAIGGRDFSTDTQYF. The rearrangement links TRBV10-3 to TRBJ2-3, with D possibly matching TRBD2 (6 bases). CDR1 and CDR2 (germline): ENHRY, SYGVKD. The CDR3 runs to 15 residues. The ends were cut back, 8 bases at V and 2 bases at J, with 17 bases in the middle.

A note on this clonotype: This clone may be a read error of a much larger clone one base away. CDR3 sequence reads: CASSLAWIGGSPLHF. The CDR3 coding sequence is TGTGCCAGCAGCTTAGCGTGGATAGGGGGATCACCCCTCCACTTT. The chain carries TRBV7-8 and TRBJ1-6, with D possibly being TRBD1 (6 bases). CDR3 length: 15 residues. Looked up from germline, CDR1 is SGHVS and CDR2 is FQNEAQ. V lost 0 bases and J 10 bases, leaving 13 bases between the germline ends.

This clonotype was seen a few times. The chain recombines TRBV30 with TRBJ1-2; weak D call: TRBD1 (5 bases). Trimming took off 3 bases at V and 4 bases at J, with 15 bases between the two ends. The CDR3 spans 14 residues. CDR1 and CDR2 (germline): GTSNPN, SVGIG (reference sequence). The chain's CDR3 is CAWRRRRGIYGYTF. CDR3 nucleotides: TGTGCCTGGAGAAGGAGGCGGGGGATCTATGGCTACACCTTC.

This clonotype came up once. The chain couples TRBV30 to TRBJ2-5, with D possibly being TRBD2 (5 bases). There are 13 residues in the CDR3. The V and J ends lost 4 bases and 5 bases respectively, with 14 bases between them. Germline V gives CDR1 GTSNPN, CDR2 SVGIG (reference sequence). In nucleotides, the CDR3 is TGTGCCTGGACCCAGAGGGTGGGGGAGACCCAGTACTTC. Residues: CAWTQRVGETQYF.

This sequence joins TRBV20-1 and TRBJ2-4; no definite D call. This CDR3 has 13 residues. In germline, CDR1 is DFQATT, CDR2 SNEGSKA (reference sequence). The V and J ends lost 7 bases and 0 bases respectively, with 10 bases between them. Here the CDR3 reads CSGLVLAKNIQYF. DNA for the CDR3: TGCAGTGGGTTGGTGTTAGCCAAAAACATTCAGTACTTC.